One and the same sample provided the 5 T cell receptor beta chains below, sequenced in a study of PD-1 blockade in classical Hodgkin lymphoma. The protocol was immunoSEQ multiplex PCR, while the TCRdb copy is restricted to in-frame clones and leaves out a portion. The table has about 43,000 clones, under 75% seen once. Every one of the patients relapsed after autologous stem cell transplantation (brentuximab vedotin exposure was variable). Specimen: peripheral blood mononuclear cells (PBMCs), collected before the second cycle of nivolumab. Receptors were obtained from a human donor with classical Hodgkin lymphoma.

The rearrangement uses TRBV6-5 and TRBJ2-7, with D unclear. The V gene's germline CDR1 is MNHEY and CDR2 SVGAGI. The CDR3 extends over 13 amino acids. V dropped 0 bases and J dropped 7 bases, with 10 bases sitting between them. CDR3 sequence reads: CASSYSNLFEQYF. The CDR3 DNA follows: TGTGCCAGCAGTTACTCGAACCTTTTTGAGCAGTACTTC.

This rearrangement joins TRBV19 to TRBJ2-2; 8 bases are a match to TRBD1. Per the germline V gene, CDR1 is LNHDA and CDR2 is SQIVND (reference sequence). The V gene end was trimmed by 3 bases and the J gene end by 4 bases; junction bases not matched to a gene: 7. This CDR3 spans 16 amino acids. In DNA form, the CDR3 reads TGTGCCAGTAGTATTAAAACAGGGGGGCCCACCGGGGAGCTGTTTTTT. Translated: CASSIKTGGPTGELFF.

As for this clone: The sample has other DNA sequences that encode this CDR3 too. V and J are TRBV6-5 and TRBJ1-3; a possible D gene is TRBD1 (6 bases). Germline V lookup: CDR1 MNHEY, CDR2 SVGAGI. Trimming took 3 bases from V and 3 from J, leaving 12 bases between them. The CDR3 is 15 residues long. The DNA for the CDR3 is TGTGCCAGCAGTTATTCGGGGGGCGGTGGAAACACCATATATTTT. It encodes CASSYSGGGGNTIYF.

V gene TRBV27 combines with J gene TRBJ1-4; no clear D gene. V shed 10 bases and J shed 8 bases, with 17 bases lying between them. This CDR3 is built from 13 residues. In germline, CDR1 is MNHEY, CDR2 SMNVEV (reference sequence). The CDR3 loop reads CATRRDLREKLFF. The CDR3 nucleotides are TGTGCCACCAGAAGGGATTTAAGAGAAAAACTGTTTTTT.

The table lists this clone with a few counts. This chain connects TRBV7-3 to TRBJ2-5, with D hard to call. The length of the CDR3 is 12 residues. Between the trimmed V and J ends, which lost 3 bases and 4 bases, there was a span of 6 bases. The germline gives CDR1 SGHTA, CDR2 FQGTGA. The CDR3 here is CASSFPGETQYF. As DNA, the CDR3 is TGTGCCAGCAGCTTCCCAGGAGAGACCCAGTACTTC.